This record covers a single T cell receptor (beta chain). This CDR3 is built from 15 residues. CDR1 is SGDLS and CDR2 is YYNGEE in the germline V gene. Germline trimming cut 2 bases from V and 1 base from J; bases unmatched to any gene: 4. The sample originates from a study of radiotherapy plus CTLA-4 blockade in lung cancer. Only in-frame clones appear in the TCRdb table, and some are missing; sequencing was by immunoSEQ multiplex PCR. Seen here are tens of thousands of clones, about 88% observed once, and the top ten hold 7.8%. This material consisted of peripheral blood, taken from a patient treated with radiotherapy plus ipilimumab. This chain connects TRBV9 to TRBJ1-1, with 8 nucleotides matching TRBD1. This receptor was obtained from a human donor with non-small cell lung cancer whose response to radiotherapy plus ipilimumab could not be evaluated. The CDR3 nucleotides read TGTGCCAGCAGCGTGACAGGGGCACCGAACACTGAAGCTTTCTTT. Its translation is CASSVTGAPNTEAFF.